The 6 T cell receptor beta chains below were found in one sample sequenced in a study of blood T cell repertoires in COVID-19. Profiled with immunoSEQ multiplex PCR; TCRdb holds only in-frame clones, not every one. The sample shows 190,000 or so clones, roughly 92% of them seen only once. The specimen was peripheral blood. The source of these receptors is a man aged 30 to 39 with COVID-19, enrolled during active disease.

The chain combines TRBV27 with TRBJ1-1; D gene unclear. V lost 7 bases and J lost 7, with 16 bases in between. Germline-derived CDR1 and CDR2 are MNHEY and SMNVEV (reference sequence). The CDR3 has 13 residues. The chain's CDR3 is CASKERGTLEAFF. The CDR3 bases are TGTGCCAGCAAAGAACGGGGAACCCTTGAAGCTTTCTTT.

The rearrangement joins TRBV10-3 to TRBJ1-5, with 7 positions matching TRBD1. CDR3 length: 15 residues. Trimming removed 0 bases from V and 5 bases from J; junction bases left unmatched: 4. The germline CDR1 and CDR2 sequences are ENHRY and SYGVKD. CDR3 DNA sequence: TGTGCCATCAGTGAGTCGGGACAGCCCCATCAGCCCCAGCATTTT. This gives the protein CAISESGQPHQPQHF.

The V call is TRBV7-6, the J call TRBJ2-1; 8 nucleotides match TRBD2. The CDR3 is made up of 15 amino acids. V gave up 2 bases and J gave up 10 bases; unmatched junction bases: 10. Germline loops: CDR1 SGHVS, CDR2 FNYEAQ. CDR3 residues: CASSLFSGAVEEQFF. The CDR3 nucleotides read TGTGCCAGCAGCTTATTTAGCGGGGCGGTCGAAGAGCAGTTCTTC.

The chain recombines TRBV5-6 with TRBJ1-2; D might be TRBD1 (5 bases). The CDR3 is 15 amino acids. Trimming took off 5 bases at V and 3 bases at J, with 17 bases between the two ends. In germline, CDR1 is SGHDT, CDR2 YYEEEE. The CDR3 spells CASSRAGRGDYGYTF. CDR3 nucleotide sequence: TGTGCCAGCAGTCGGGCAGGACGGGGGGACTATGGCTACACCTTC.

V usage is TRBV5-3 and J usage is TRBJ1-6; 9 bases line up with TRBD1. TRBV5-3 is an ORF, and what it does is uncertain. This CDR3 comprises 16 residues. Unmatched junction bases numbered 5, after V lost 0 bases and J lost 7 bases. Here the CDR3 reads CARSLVSDRGNSPLHF. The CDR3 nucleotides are TGTGCCAGAAGCTTGGTTTCGGACAGGGGAAATTCACCCCTCCACTTT.

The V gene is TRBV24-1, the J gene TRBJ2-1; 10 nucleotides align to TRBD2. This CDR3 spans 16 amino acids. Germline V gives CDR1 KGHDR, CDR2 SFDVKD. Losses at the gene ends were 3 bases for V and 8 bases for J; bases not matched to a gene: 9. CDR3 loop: CATSDSTSGEFDEQFF. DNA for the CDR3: TGTGCCACCAGTGATAGTACTAGCGGGGAGTTTGATGAGCAGTTCTTC.